The 14 T cell receptor beta chains below all came from one sample that was sequenced in a study of T-cell memory formation after mild COVID-19. TCRdb itself ran the 5' RACE reads through MiXCR, one entry per CDR3 protein. The table includes around 340,000 distinct CDR3 sequences, 21% detected once. Sequenced sample: PBMCs or a T cell subset sorted from them (not recorded which). The origin of the receptors is an adult woman who had mild COVID-19 (a few samples of this study predate the infection). Cell type and time point are not known.

This sequence joins TRBV12-3 or TRBV12-4 and TRBJ2-4; D is tentatively TRBD1 or TRBD2 (5 bases each). The CDR3 length is 14 residues. Trimming pared 5 bases from V and 5 bases from J, leaving 13 bases between. The CDR3 DNA sequence: TGTGCCAGCAGTCCATCCGGGGCCGAAAACATTCAGTACTTC. Encoded protein: CASSPSGAENIQYF.

The chain links TRBV28 to TRBJ2-4; D may be TRBD2 (6 bases). The germline V and J ends were trimmed by 5 bases and 0 bases, with 11 bases remaining between them. Per the germline V gene, CDR1 is MDHEN and CDR2 is SYDVKM. The CDR3 covers 15 residues. The CDR3 is CASSVYGGAKNIQYF. The CDR3 DNA follows: TGTGCCAGCAGTGTATACGGGGGAGCCAAAAACATTCAGTACTTC.

The chain is built from TRBV29-1 and TRBJ2-1; 13 positions agree with TRBD2. Germline lookup yields CDR1 SQVTM and CDR2 ANQGSEA. After removal of 5 bases from V and 7 bases from J, the junction contained 11 bases not matched to a gene. The CDR3 covers 16 residues. The CDR3 DNA is TGCAGCGTTCATTCCCCGGGACTAGCGGGACGAAATGAGCAGTTCTTC. Translating it yields CSVHSPGLAGRNEQFF.

This chain connects TRBV18 to TRBJ2-1; 13 nucleotides line up with TRBD2. The CDR3 spans 15 residues. Germline-derived CDR1 and CDR2 are KGHSH and LQKENI. The junction had 6 bases not matched to a gene; V was cut back by 6 bases and J by 7 bases. This chain's CDR3 is CASSRTSGGGNEQFF. The CDR3 nucleotides read TGTGCCAGCTCTCGCACTAGCGGGGGGGGTAATGAGCAGTTCTTC. Combining the CDR3 with reference TRBV18 and TRBJ2-1 gives the whole variable domain NAGVMQNPRHLVRRRGQEARLRCSPMKGHSHVYWYRQLPEEGLKFMVYLQKENIIDESGMPKERFSAEFPKEGPSILRIQQVVRGDSAAYFCASSRTSGGGNEQFFGPGTRLTVL.

The rearrangement joins TRBV25-1 to TRBJ2-7; 9 positions match TRBD2. Germline V gene sequence: CDR1 MGHDK, CDR2 SYGVNS. The CDR3 is made up of 15 amino acids. V lost 4 bases to trimming and J lost 6 bases; unmatched junction nucleotides: 10. The CDR3 DNA is TGTGCCAGCAGTGGACGAGGGACTAGCCACATCGAGCAGTACTTC. This translates into CASSGRGTSHIEQYF.

In its sample, this clonotype was seen a few times. The V call is TRBV7-3, the J call TRBJ2-1; possibly TRBD1 for D (5 bases). The CDR3 is 15 amino acids. V gave up 4 bases and J gave up 3 bases, with 13 bases separating them. Germline lookup yields CDR1 SGHTA and CDR2 FQGTGA. CDR3 protein: CASSWTPSNYNEQFF. The CDR3 DNA sequence: TGTGCCAGCAGCTGGACACCCTCAAACTACAATGAGCAGTTCTTC. Combining the CDR3 with reference TRBV7-3 and TRBJ2-1 gives the whole variable domain GAGVSQTPSNKVTEKGKYVELRCDPISGHTALYWYRQSLGQGPEFLIYFQGTGAADDSGLPNDRFFAVRPEGSVSTLKIQRTERGDSAVYLCASSWTPSNYNEQFFGPGTRLTVL.

V usage is TRBV6-2 or TRBV6-3 and J usage is TRBJ2-1; 8 nucleotides align to TRBD2. Germline V gene sequence: CDR1 MNHEY, CDR2 SVGEGT. This CDR3 comprises 15 residues. Trimming at V came to 2 bases and at J to 5 bases, leaving 5 bases not matched to a gene. CDR3 loop: CASSYGGLGDNEQFF. The CDR3 nucleotides are TGTGCCAGCAGTTACGGGGGACTAGGGGACAATGAGCAGTTCTTC.

As for this clonotype: Germline and junction disagree at one end, which may indicate a read error. V and J are TRBV25-1 and TRBJ2-1; D not resolved. This CDR3 has 16 residues. Germline CDR1 and CDR2: MGHDK and SYGVNS. As DNA, the CDR3 is TGTGCCAGCAGTGAATATAGGCCCAGCTCCTACAATGAACAGTTCTTC. Protein product: CASSEYRPSSYNEQFF.

This clonotype has only a few counts. The V gene is TRBV7-9, the J gene TRBJ1-3, with D uncertain. The germline V gene encodes CDR1 SEHNR and CDR2 FQNEAQ (reference sequence). The length of the CDR3 is 14 residues. Trimming took off 3 bases at V and 4 bases at J, with 10 bases between the two ends. DNA of the CDR3: TGTGCCAGCAGCTTCGACCTACGCGGAAACACCATATATTTT. Protein: CASSFDLRGNTIYF.

The chain couples TRBV7-9 to TRBJ1-2; no reliable D call. The CDR3 runs 12 residues. The V gene's germline CDR1 is SEHNR and CDR2 FQNEAQ (reference sequence). V dropped 2 bases and J dropped 8 bases, with 9 bases sitting between them. CDR3 in DNA: TGTGCCAGCAGCTTATGGAACGGGGGCTACACCTTC. Residues: CASSLWNGGYTF.

The CDR3 is CASSLRGYNSPLHF. CDR3 in DNA: TGCGCCAGCAGCTTGAGAGGGTATAATTCACCCCTCCACTTT. The chain joins TRBV5-1 to TRBJ1-6; D gene uncertain. The ends were cut back, 1 base at V and 4 bases at J, with 6 bases in the middle. The CDR3 is made up of 14 amino acids. Germline V gene lookup returns CDR1 SGHRS and CDR2 YFSETQ.

J is TRBJ2-1 and V is TRBV5-1, with TRBD2 matching 7 bases. With 5 bases clipped from V and 0 bases from J, the junction kept 14 bases outside the gene matches. The CDR3 is made up of 18 amino acids. Germline CDR1 SGHRS, CDR2 YFSETQ. The chain's CDR3 is CASRRDMGLTSSYNEQFF. The CDR3 DNA reads TGCGCCAGCAGACGAGATATGGGACTAACCAGCTCCTACAATGAGCAGTTCTTC.

The chain joins TRBV4-3 to TRBJ2-3, with TRBD2 as a possible D gene (6 bases). The CDR3 totals 17 residues. The germline gives CDR1 LGHNA, CDR2 YSLEER. Between the trimmed V and J ends, which lost 0 bases and 5 bases, there was a span of 18 bases. The CDR3 nucleotides are TGCGCCAGCAGCCAAGAAGGGAGACTAGTTTTGGGAGATACGCAGTATTTT. Protein: CASSQEGRLVLGDTQYF.

This clonotype was recorded a few times. Written as DNA, the CDR3 is TGTGCCACCAGTGGTCTCCTGGTAGGGACAAACGAGCAGTACTTC. It is translated as CATSGLLVGTNEQYF. The genes are TRBV24-1 and TRBJ2-7; a weak D match, TRBD1 (6 bases). V was cut by 5 bases and J by 5 bases, with 18 bases left in between. The CDR3 has 15 amino acids. Germline V gene data show CDR1 as KGHDR and CDR2 as SFDVKD.